The rows below give T cell receptor beta chains drawn from one sample of a study of blood T cell repertoires in COVID-19. Sequencing was performed with immunoSEQ multiplex PCR; in TCRdb, only in-frame clones are kept and a portion is missing. The sample has some 120,000 clones; around four fifths are singletons. Sequencing input: peripheral blood. These receptors all stem from a man in his 70s with acute or convalescent COVID-19. CDR3s include the opening cysteine and the closing phenylalanine or tryptophan. Fields, in order: D gene, V gene, clone size, J gene, CDR3 length, CDR3 DNA, CDR3 protein. The D gene is left open where the match is weak. Some rows have no size entry. The others give once, few or many, or a class for an expanded clone.

d_gene: .; v_gene: TRBV6-1; abundance: .; j_gene: TRBJ2-3; len: 11; CDR3nt: TGTGCCAGCAGTGATGACAAGTTTCGGTCTTTT; CDR3aa: CASSDDKFRSF
d_gene: .; v_gene: TRBV10-2; abundance: .; j_gene: TRBJ2-7; len: 13; CDR3nt: TGCGCCAGCAGTGAGCGGGAGTTCCGCGAGCAGTACTTC; CDR3aa: CASSEREFREQYF
d_gene: TRBD2; v_gene: TRBV7-3; abundance: .; j_gene: TRBJ2-3; len: 17; CDR3nt: TGTGCCAGCAGCTCCGGGAGGGGAGGGATGGTGGCAGATACGCAGTATTTT; CDR3aa: CASSSGRGGMVADTQYF
d_gene: .; v_gene: TRBV6-2/TRBV6-3; abundance: .; j_gene: TRBJ1-5; len: 15; CDR3nt: TGTGCCAGCAGTTACACAGGATATAGCAATCAGCCCCAGCATTTT; CDR3aa: CASSYTGYSNQPQHF
d_gene: TRBD2; v_gene: TRBV9; abundance: .; j_gene: TRBJ2-1; len: 16; CDR3nt: TGTGCCAGCAGCTTGCGGACTAGCGGGGGGTTTAGTGAGCAGTTCTTC; CDR3aa: CASSLRTSGGFSEQFF
d_gene: .; v_gene: TRBV6-5; abundance: few; j_gene: TRBJ2-1; len: 14; CDR3nt: TGTGCCAGCACACGGGAGCTGACGTACAATGAGCAGTTCTTC; CDR3aa: CASTRELTYNEQFF
d_gene: .; v_gene: TRBV25-1; abundance: .; j_gene: TRBJ1-4; len: 13; CDR3nt: TGTGCCAGCGGGGGGGTGGGCGGCGAAAAACTGTTTTTT; CDR3aa: CASGGVGGEKLFF
d_gene: .; v_gene: TRBV1; abundance: .; j_gene: TRBJ2-7; len: 16; CDR3nt: TGCACCAGCAGCCTGCGCCGGGACAGGGGGCTCTACGAGCAGTACTTC; CDR3aa: CTSSLRRDRGLYEQYF
d_gene: .; v_gene: TRBV5-5; abundance: .; j_gene: TRBJ1-2; len: 14; CDR3nt: TGTGCCAGCAGCGCTCAGACAGGCCCCTATGGCTACACCTTC; CDR3aa: CASSAQTGPYGYTF
d_gene: .; v_gene: TRBV27; abundance: .; j_gene: TRBJ1-1; len: 14; CDR3nt: TGTGCCAGCAGTCCGAGGCTTGAAAACACTGAAGCTTTCTTT; CDR3aa: CASSPRLENTEAFF
d_gene: .; v_gene: TRBV19; abundance: .; j_gene: TRBJ1-1; len: 13; CDR3nt: TGTGCCAGTAGTATGTCCCAGGCGAATGAAGCTTTCTTT; CDR3aa: CASSMSQANEAFF
d_gene: TRBD2; v_gene: TRBV5-4; abundance: .; j_gene: TRBJ2-1; len: 19; CDR3nt: TGTGCCAGCAGCTCTAGCGGGGGGGCTTCGACTAGCTCCTACAATGAGCAGTTCTTC; CDR3aa: CASSSSGGASTSSYNEQFF
d_gene: .; v_gene: TRBV7-9; abundance: .; j_gene: TRBJ2-1; len: 14; CDR3nt: TGTGCCAGCAGCTTAGCCCTAGCCCTTGGTGAGCAGTTCTTC; CDR3aa: CASSLALALGEQFF
d_gene: .; v_gene: TRBV18; abundance: .; j_gene: TRBJ1-1; len: 14; CDR3nt: TGTGCCAGCTCACCTTACCGGGATAGCACTGAAGCTTTCTTT; CDR3aa: CASSPYRDSTEAFF
d_gene: TRBD2; v_gene: TRBV27; abundance: .; j_gene: TRBJ2-3; len: 17; CDR3nt: TGTGCCAGCAGTTTATTCGCCGAGCGGGGCTCCACAGATACGCAGTATTTT; CDR3aa: CASSLFAERGSTDTQYF
d_gene: TRBD1; v_gene: TRBV5-6; abundance: .; j_gene: TRBJ2-4; len: 17; CDR3nt: TGTGCCAGCAGCTCAAGACAGGGCAGGCTAGCCAAAAACATTCAGTACTTC; CDR3aa: CASSSRQGRLAKNIQYF
d_gene: TRBD1; v_gene: TRBV7-9; abundance: .; j_gene: TRBJ1-5; len: 16; CDR3nt: TGTGCCAGCAGCCCCCGGGACAGGAGCATTGATCAGCCCCAGCATTTT; CDR3aa: CASSPRDRSIDQPQHF
d_gene: TRBD1; v_gene: TRBV28; abundance: .; j_gene: TRBJ1-2; len: 16; CDR3nt: TGTGCCAGCAGTTTGAGAGCCGCTGGACAGGGGGATGGCTACACCTTC; CDR3aa: CASSLRAAGQGDGYTF
d_gene: TRBD1; v_gene: TRBV9; abundance: .; j_gene: TRBJ2-2; len: 15; CDR3nt: TGTGCCAGCAGCGTCCTTCAAACAGGGGCCGGGGAGCTGTTTTTT; CDR3aa: CASSVLQTGAGELFF
d_gene: .; v_gene: TRBV21-1; abundance: .; j_gene: TRBJ2-2; len: 15; CDR3nt: TGTGCCAGCAGCAAATCGGGAAGGAACACCGGGGAGCTGTTTTTT; CDR3aa: CASSKSGRNTGELFF
d_gene: .; v_gene: TRBV19; abundance: few; j_gene: TRBJ2-7; len: 13; CDR3nt: TGTGCCAGTAGTCTGACAGGTAGTTACGAGCAGTACTTC; CDR3aa: CASSLTGSYEQYF
d_gene: .; v_gene: TRBV7-3; abundance: few; j_gene: TRBJ2-7; len: 14; CDR3nt: TGTGCCAGCAGTTTTCTTAGACTAGATGACGAGCAGTACTTC; CDR3aa: CASSFLRLDDEQYF
d_gene: TRBD1; v_gene: TRBV18; abundance: .; j_gene: TRBJ1-5; len: 14; CDR3nt: TGTGCCAGCTCACCGGACAGGGACAATCAGCCCCAGCATTTT; CDR3aa: CASSPDRDNQPQHF
d_gene: .; v_gene: TRBV28; abundance: once; j_gene: TRBJ2-1; len: 14; CDR3nt: TGTGCCAGCAGTCAGGGGCCTCGCTACAATGAGCAGTTCTTC; CDR3aa: CASSQGPRYNEQFF
d_gene: .; v_gene: TRBV3-1/TRBV3-2; abundance: once; j_gene: TRBJ2-1; len: 12; CDR3nt: TGTGCCAGCAGCCTCCGACACCTCGAGCAGTTCTTC; CDR3aa: CASSLRHLEQFF
d_gene: TRBD1; v_gene: TRBV19; abundance: .; j_gene: TRBJ1-2; len: 15; CDR3nt: TGTGCCAGCAAGACAGGGGCCTCCACTAACTATGGCTACACCTTC; CDR3aa: CASKTGASTNYGYTF
d_gene: TRBD2; v_gene: TRBV9; abundance: .; j_gene: TRBJ2-7; len: 16; CDR3nt: TGTGCCAGCAGCGTGTCTAGCGGGAAGGATAAGCACGAGCAGTACTTC; CDR3aa: CASSVSSGKDKHEQYF
d_gene: TRBD1; v_gene: TRBV7-9; abundance: once; j_gene: TRBJ2-7; len: 15; CDR3nt: TGTGCCAGCAGCCCCCGGGACAGGGGGCGGTACGAGCAGTACTTC; CDR3aa: CASSPRDRGRYEQYF
d_gene: TRBD1; v_gene: TRBV9; abundance: .; j_gene: TRBJ1-2; len: 13; CDR3nt: TGTGCCAGCAGCGTATCGACAGGGGGAGGCTACACCTTC; CDR3aa: CASSVSTGGGYTF
d_gene: TRBD2; v_gene: TRBV10-3; abundance: .; j_gene: TRBJ2-1; len: 17; CDR3nt: TGTGCCATCAGTGGGACTAGCGGGAGCGCAACCTACAATGAGCAGTTCTTC; CDR3aa: CAISGTSGSATYNEQFF
d_gene: .; v_gene: TRBV27; abundance: .; j_gene: TRBJ2-7; len: 15; CDR3nt: TGTGCCAGCAGTTTAAAAGGGGTTTACTCCTACGAGCAGTACTTC; CDR3aa: CASSLKGVYSYEQYF
d_gene: .; v_gene: TRBV18; abundance: .; j_gene: TRBJ1-1; len: 13; CDR3nt: TGTGCCAGCTCACCAGGAGTGAACACTGAAGCTTTCTTT; CDR3aa: CASSPGVNTEAFF
d_gene: .; v_gene: TRBV9; abundance: .; j_gene: TRBJ2-3; len: 17; CDR3nt: TGTGCCAGCAGCCCTAGCGAGGGGCGGGATCGCACAGATACGCAGTATTTT; CDR3aa: CASSPSEGRDRTDTQYF
d_gene: .; v_gene: TRBV19; abundance: .; j_gene: TRBJ1-5; len: 12; CDR3nt: TGTGCCAGTAACAGCCTCAATCAGCCCCAGCATTTT; CDR3aa: CASNSLNQPQHF
d_gene: .; v_gene: TRBV9; abundance: .; j_gene: TRBJ2-7; len: 17; CDR3nt: TGTGCCAGCAGCGTAGGGTCTTCCGGAGGGACCTCCTACGAGCAGTACTTC; CDR3aa: CASSVGSSGGTSYEQYF
d_gene: TRBD2; v_gene: TRBV30; abundance: .; j_gene: TRBJ2-1; len: 16; CDR3nt: TGTGCCTGGAGTGGGATAGCGGGGGGTCTTCACAATGAGCAGTTCTTC; CDR3aa: CAWSGIAGGLHNEQFF
d_gene: .; v_gene: TRBV5-1; abundance: .; j_gene: TRBJ2-7; len: 15; CDR3nt: TGCGCCAGCAGCACGGGGACATTCGAGCCCTACGAGCAGTACTTC; CDR3aa: CASSTGTFEPYEQYF
d_gene: .; v_gene: TRBV15; abundance: once; j_gene: TRBJ2-3; len: 12; CDR3nt: TGTGCCACCGGCGCGCCGGGATTCGCGCAGTATTTT; CDR3aa: CATGAPGFAQYF
d_gene: TRBD1; v_gene: TRBV7-9; abundance: .; j_gene: TRBJ1-6; len: 15; CDR3nt: TGTGCCAGCAGCCAGATAGGACAGGGAGGGACACCCCTCCACTTT; CDR3aa: CASSQIGQGGTPLHF
d_gene: .; v_gene: TRBV6-5; abundance: .; j_gene: TRBJ2-7; len: 13; CDR3nt: TGTGCCAGCATCCCCAGGGGATCCTACGAGCAGTACTTC; CDR3aa: CASIPRGSYEQYF
d_gene: .; v_gene: TRBV11-3; abundance: .; j_gene: TRBJ2-7; len: 13; CDR3nt: TGTGCCAGCAGCCTGAACAGGGACCACGAGCAGTACTTC; CDR3aa: CASSLNRDHEQYF
d_gene: TRBD1; v_gene: TRBV25-1; abundance: once; j_gene: TRBJ1-6; len: 14; CDR3nt: TGTGCCAGCAGTGTAGGACAGGAGAATTCACCCCTCCACTTT; CDR3aa: CASSVGQENSPLHF
d_gene: .; v_gene: TRBV2; abundance: many; j_gene: TRBJ2-1; len: 15; CDR3nt: TGTGCCAGCAGTGTACGCGGGGCAGGTTACAATGAGCAGTTCTTC; CDR3aa: CASSVRGAGYNEQFF
d_gene: TRBD2; v_gene: TRBV18; abundance: .; j_gene: TRBJ2-7; len: 17; CDR3nt: TGTGCCAGCTCACCGGGGGGTCGGGGGACTAGCGGCTACGAGCAGTACTTC; CDR3aa: CASSPGGRGTSGYEQYF
d_gene: .; v_gene: TRBV7-3; abundance: .; j_gene: TRBJ1-2; len: 15; CDR3nt: TGTGCCAGCAGCCCTACCTTTTCCAGGGGCGAAGGCTACACCTTC; CDR3aa: CASSPTFSRGEGYTF
d_gene: .; v_gene: TRBV14; abundance: .; j_gene: TRBJ2-1; len: 16; CDR3nt: TGTGCCAGCAGCCAAGGCGACAGGATACTGTACAATGAGCAGTTCTTC; CDR3aa: CASSQGDRILYNEQFF
d_gene: .; v_gene: TRBV6-5; abundance: .; j_gene: TRBJ2-7; len: 14; CDR3nt: TGTGCCAGCACTCCCCGTGGAGGTCCCTACGAGCAGTACTTC; CDR3aa: CASTPRGGPYEQYF
d_gene: .; v_gene: TRBV12-3/TRBV12-4; abundance: .; j_gene: TRBJ1-1; len: 11; CDR3nt: TGTGCCAGCAGTTTATCACATGAAGCTTTCTTT; CDR3aa: CASSLSHEAFF
d_gene: TRBD1; v_gene: TRBV24-1; abundance: .; j_gene: TRBJ2-2; len: 16; CDR3nt: TGTGCCACCAGTGACATAGGGACAGGTGCCACCGGGGAGCTGTTTTTT; CDR3aa: CATSDIGTGATGELFF
d_gene: .; v_gene: TRBV6-5; abundance: .; j_gene: TRBJ2-1; len: 15; CDR3nt: TGTGCCAGCAGTTATCAGGCAGGCTTGAACAATGAGCAGTTCTTC; CDR3aa: CASSYQAGLNNEQFF
d_gene: TRBD2; v_gene: TRBV5-1; abundance: .; j_gene: TRBJ2-3; len: 14; CDR3nt: TGCGCCAGCAGCTTAACGCGGGGGGAAGATACGCAGTATTTT; CDR3aa: CASSLTRGEDTQYF
d_gene: .; v_gene: TRBV28; abundance: .; j_gene: TRBJ1-1; len: 16; CDR3nt: TGTGCCACTTCTACCCCAGGGATAACGTTGAACACTGAAGCTTTCTTT; CDR3aa: CATSTPGITLNTEAFF
d_gene: TRBD1; v_gene: TRBV5-1; abundance: once; j_gene: TRBJ1-1; len: 15; CDR3nt: TGCGCCAGCAGCTTGGAAGGGACAGGGGGATCTGAAGCTTTCTTT; CDR3aa: CASSLEGTGGSEAFF
d_gene: .; v_gene: TRBV30; abundance: .; j_gene: TRBJ1-5; len: 14; CDR3nt: TGTGCCTGGAGTGACGGGACTAACAATCAGCCCCAGCATTTT; CDR3aa: CAWSDGTNNQPQHF
d_gene: .; v_gene: TRBV10-3; abundance: .; j_gene: TRBJ2-3; len: 11; CDR3nt: TGTGCCATCAAGACAACAGATACGCAGTATTTT; CDR3aa: CAIKTTDTQYF
d_gene: TRBD1; v_gene: TRBV5-1; abundance: few; j_gene: TRBJ1-2; len: 14; CDR3nt: TGCGCCAGCAGCTTGGTACAGGGGAACTATGGCTACACCTTC; CDR3aa: CASSLVQGNYGYTF
d_gene: .; v_gene: TRBV10-1; abundance: .; j_gene: TRBJ2-2; len: 14; CDR3nt: TGCGCCAGCAGTGAAGCAGGGTGGGGCGGGGAGCTGTTTTTT; CDR3aa: CASSEAGWGGELFF